A selection of T cell receptor beta chains follows, all from one sample in a study of blood T cell repertoires in COVID-19. TCRdb keeps only in-frame clones here, not all; method: immunoSEQ multiplex PCR. The sample has 55,000 to 65,000 clones, approximately 90% seen once. The sequenced material came from peripheral blood. Source of these receptors: a human donor with active COVID-19. The donor label of this sample is uncertain. The conserved cysteine and the conserved F or W are not part of the CDR3 here. A D gene is named only where the DNA matches it firmly.

cdr3_aa: ASSLIAGGANTGELF
v_call: TRBV7-2
d_call: TRBD2
j_call: TRBJ2-2

cdr3_aa: ASSLPLAVREQY
v_call: TRBV7-9
d_call: TRBD2
j_call: TRBJ2-7

cdr3_aa: ASSIRTDNYGYT
v_call: TRBV19
d_call: NA
j_call: TRBJ1-2

cdr3_aa: ASSVDTSVRTDTQY
v_call: TRBV9
d_call: TRBD2
j_call: TRBJ2-3

cdr3_aa: ASSTSGRYNEQF
v_call: TRBV27
d_call: TRBD2
j_call: TRBJ2-1

cdr3_aa: ASSLGTGLYEQY
v_call: TRBV7-9
d_call: TRBD1
j_call: TRBJ2-7

cdr3_aa: ASRPGQGSHEQY
v_call: TRBV6-5
d_call: TRBD1
j_call: TRBJ2-7

cdr3_aa: ASSYRARDYEQY
v_call: TRBV6-5
d_call: NA
j_call: TRBJ2-7

cdr3_aa: ASSLAGLAGLPYNEQF
v_call: TRBV5-1
d_call: TRBD2
j_call: TRBJ2-1

cdr3_aa: ASSSERDRGDRTEAF
v_call: TRBV5-4
d_call: TRBD1
j_call: TRBJ1-1

cdr3_aa: ASSLDTWTGTDTQY
v_call: TRBV11-2
d_call: NA
j_call: TRBJ2-3

cdr3_aa: ASRRRSGEAGELF
v_call: TRBV6-5
d_call: TRBD2
j_call: TRBJ2-2

cdr3_aa: ASSGTGVGNQPQH
v_call: TRBV7-9
d_call: TRBD1
j_call: TRBJ1-5

cdr3_aa: ASSLGRVGGNEQF
v_call: TRBV7-2
d_call: NA
j_call: TRBJ2-1

cdr3_aa: ASSYAGGLLNEQF
v_call: TRBV6-5
d_call: TRBD2
j_call: TRBJ2-1

cdr3_aa: ASSHRFSNQPQH
v_call: TRBV3-1/TRBV3-2
d_call: NA
j_call: TRBJ1-5

cdr3_aa: ASSSPARYEQY
v_call: TRBV11-2
d_call: NA
j_call: TRBJ2-7

cdr3_aa: ASSSTGIGTDTQY
v_call: TRBV6-2/TRBV6-3
d_call: NA
j_call: TRBJ2-3

cdr3_aa: ASSLASSRGYQETQY
v_call: TRBV7-2
d_call: NA
j_call: TRBJ2-5

cdr3_aa: ASSPRLENYNEQF
v_call: TRBV4-1
d_call: NA
j_call: TRBJ2-1

cdr3_aa: ASSWAGTDTQY
v_call: TRBV6-5
d_call: NA
j_call: TRBJ2-3

cdr3_aa: ASSQEGRGRSDTQY
v_call: TRBV4-3
d_call: TRBD1
j_call: TRBJ2-3

cdr3_aa: ASSTSGQNTDTQY
v_call: TRBV5-1
d_call: NA
j_call: TRBJ2-3

cdr3_aa: ASSVELLDTQY
v_call: TRBV6-4
d_call: NA
j_call: TRBJ2-3

cdr3_aa: ASSPLVAGTSLY
v_call: TRBV27
d_call: TRBD2
j_call: TRBJ2-3